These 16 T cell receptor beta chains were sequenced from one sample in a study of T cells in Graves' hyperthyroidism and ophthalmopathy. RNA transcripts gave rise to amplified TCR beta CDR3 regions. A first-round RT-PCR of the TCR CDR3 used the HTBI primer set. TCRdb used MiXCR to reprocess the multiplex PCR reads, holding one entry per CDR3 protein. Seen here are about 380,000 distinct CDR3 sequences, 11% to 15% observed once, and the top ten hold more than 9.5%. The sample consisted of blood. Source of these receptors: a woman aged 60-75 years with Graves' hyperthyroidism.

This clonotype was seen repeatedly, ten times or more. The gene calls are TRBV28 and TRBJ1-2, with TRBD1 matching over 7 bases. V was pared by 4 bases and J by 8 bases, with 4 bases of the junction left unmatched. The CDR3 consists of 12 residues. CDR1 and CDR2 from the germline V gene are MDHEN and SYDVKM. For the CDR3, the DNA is TGTGCCAGCAGTTCCTGGACAGGAGGCTACACCTTC. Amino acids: CASSSWTGGYTF.

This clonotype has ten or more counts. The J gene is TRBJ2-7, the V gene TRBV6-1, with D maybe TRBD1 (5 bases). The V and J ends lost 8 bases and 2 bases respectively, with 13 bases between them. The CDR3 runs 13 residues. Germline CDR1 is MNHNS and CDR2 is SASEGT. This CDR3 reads CASQKAGTYEQYF. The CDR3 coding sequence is TGTGCCAGCCAAAAGGCAGGGACCTACGAGCAGTACTTC.

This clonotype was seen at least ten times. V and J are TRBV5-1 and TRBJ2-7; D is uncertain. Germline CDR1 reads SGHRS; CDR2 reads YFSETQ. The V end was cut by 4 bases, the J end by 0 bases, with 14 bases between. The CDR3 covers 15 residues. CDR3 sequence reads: CASSPIDWTSYEQYF. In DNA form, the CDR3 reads TGCGCCAGCAGCCCGATAGACTGGACCTCCTACGAGCAGTACTTC.

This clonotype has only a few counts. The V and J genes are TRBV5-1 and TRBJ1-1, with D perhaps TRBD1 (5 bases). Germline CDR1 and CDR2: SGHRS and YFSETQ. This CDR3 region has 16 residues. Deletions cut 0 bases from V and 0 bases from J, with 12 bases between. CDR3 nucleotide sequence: TGCGCCAGCAGCTTGGGGGGGGGGGGGATGAACACTGAAGCTTTCTTT. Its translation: CASSLGGGGMNTEAFF.

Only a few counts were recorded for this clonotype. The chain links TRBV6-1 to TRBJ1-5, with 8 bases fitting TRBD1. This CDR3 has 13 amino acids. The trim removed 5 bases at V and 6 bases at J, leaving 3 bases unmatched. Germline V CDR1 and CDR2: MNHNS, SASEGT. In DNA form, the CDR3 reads TGTGCCAGCAGTTTGACAGGGGCTCAGCCCCAGCATTTT. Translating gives CASSLTGAQPQHF.

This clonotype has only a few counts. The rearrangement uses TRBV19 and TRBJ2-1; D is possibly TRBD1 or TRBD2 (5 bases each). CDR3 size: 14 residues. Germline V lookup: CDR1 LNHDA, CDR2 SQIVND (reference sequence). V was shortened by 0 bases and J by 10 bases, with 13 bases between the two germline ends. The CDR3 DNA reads TGTGCCAGTAGTATAGATCTCGGGGCCTGGGAGCAGTTCTTC. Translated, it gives CASSIDLGAWEQFF.

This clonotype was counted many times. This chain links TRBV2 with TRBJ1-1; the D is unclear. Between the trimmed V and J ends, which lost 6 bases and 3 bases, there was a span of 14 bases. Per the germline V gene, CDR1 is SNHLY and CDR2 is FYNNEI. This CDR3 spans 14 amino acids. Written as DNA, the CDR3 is TGTGCCAGCAGACCCCGGTGGGGAGACACTGAAGCTTTCTTT. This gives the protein CASRPRWGDTEAFF. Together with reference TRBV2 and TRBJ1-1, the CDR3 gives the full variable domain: EPEVTQTPSHQVTQMGQEVILRCVPISNHLYFYWYRQILGQKVEFLVSFYNNEISEKSEIFDDQFSVERPDGSNFTLKIRSTKLEDSAMYFCASRPRWGDTEAFFGQGTRLTVV.

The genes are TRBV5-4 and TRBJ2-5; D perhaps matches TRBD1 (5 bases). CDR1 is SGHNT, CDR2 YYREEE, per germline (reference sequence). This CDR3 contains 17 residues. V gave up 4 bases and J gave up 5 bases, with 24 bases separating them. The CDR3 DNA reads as TGTGCCAGCAGCCCGCCCCTCAGGGTGGGCATGATGGAGACCCAGTACTTC. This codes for CASSPPLRVGMMETQYF. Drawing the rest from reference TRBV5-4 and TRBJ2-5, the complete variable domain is ETGVTQSPTHLIKTRGQQVTLRCSSQSGHNTVSWYQQALGQGPQFIFQYYREEENGRGNFPPRFSGLQFPNYSSELNVNALELDDSALYLCASSPPLRVGMMETQYFGPGTRLLVL.

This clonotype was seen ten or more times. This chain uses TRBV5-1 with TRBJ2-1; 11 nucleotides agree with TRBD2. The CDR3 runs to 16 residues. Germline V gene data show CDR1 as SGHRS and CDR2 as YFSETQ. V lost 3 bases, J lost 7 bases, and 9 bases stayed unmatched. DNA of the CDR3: TGCGCCAGCAGCTATTCACTAGCGGGAGATGGGAATGAGCAGTTCTTC. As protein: CASSYSLAGDGNEQFF.

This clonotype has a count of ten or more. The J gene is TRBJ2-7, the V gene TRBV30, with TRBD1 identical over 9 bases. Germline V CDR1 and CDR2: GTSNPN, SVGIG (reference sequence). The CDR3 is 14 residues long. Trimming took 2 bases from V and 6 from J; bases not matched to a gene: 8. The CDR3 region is CAWSRGDRVGEQYF. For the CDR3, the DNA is TGTGCCTGGAGTAGAGGGGACAGGGTTGGCGAGCAGTACTTC. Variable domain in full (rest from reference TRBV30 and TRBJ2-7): SQTIHQWPATLVQPVGSPLSLECTVEGTSNPNLYWYRQAAGRGLQLLFYSVGIGQISSEVPQNLSASRPQDRQFILSSKKLLLSDSGFYLCAWSRGDRVGEQYFGPGTRLTVT.

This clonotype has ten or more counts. The CDR3 DNA sequence: TGTGCCAGCAGCACCCTCACAGATACGCAGTATTTT. Its protein product is CASSTLTDTQYF. The rearrangement joins TRBV5-5 to TRBJ2-3, with D unclear. From germline, CDR1 is SGHKS and CDR2 YYEKEE (reference sequence). The CDR3 is made up of 12 amino acids. V was shortened by 4 bases and J by 2 bases, with 5 bases between the two germline ends.

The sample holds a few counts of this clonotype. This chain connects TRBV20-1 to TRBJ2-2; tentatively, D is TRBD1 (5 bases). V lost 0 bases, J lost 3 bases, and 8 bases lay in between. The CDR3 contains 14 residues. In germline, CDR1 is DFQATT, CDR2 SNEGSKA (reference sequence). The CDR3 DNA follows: TGCAGTGCTAGAGACAGGGCTTACACCGGGGAGCTGTTTTTT. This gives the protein CSARDRAYTGELFF.

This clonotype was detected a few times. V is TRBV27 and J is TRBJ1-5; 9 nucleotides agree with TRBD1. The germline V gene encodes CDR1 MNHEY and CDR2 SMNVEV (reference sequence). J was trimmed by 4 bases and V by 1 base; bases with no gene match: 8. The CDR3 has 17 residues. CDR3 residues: CASSLYRGHKGNQPQHF. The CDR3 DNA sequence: TGTGCCAGCAGTTTATACAGGGGGCACAAGGGAAATCAGCCCCAGCATTTT.

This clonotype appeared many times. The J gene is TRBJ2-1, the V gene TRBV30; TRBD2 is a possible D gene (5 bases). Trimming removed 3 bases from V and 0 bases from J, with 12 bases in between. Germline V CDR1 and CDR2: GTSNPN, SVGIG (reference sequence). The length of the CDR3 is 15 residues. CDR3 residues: CAWRAKRSSYNEQFF. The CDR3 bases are TGTGCCTGGAGAGCTAAGCGGAGCTCCTACAATGAGCAGTTCTTC. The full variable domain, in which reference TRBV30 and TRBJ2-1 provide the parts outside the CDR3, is SQTIHQWPATLVQPVGSPLSLECTVEGTSNPNLYWYRQAAGRGLQLLFYSVGIGQISSEVPQNLSASRPQDRQFILSSKKLLLSDSGFYLCAWRAKRSSYNEQFFGPGTRLTVL.

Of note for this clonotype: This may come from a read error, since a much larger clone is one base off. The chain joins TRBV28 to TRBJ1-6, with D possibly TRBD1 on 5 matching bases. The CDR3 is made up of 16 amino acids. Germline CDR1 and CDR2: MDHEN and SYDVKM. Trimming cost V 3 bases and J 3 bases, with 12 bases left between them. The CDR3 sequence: CASSFPQTDYNSPLHF. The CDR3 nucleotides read TGTGCCAGCAGTTTCCCGCAGACAGACTATAATTCACCCCTCCACTTT. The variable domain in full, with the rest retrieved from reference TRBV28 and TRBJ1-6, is DVKVTQSSRYLVKRTGEKVFLECVQDMDHENMFWYRQDPGLGLRLIYFSYDVKMKEKGDIPEGYSVSREKKERFSLILESASTNQTSMYLCASSFPQTDYNSPLHFGNGTRLTVT.

The CDR3 DNA is TGTGCCAGCAGTTACCTGGGGAGCACAGATACGCAGTATTTT. Translation gives CASSYLGSTDTQYF. The chain recombines TRBV6-6 with TRBJ2-3; D not resolved. CDR1 MNHNY and CDR2 SVGAGI come from the germline V gene (reference sequence). The V and J ends lost 2 bases and 0 bases respectively, with 6 bases between them. The CDR3 has 14 amino acids.